Presented here are 22 T cell receptor beta chains from one specimen sequenced in a study of early T cells in non-severe SARS-CoV-2 infection. TCRdb ran MiXCR on the 5' RACE reads and lists one entry per CDR3 protein. The data contain over 100,000 distinct CDR3 sequences, over 10% of them singletons. Sequencing was performed on whole blood. All receptors come from an adult who was a healthcare worker with PCR-confirmed SARS-CoV-2 infection or an uninfected control (not recorded which).

This clonotype came up a few times. V and J are TRBV20-1 and TRBJ2-1, with 8 bases that match TRBD2. The V gene's germline CDR1 is DFQATT and CDR2 SNEGSKA (reference sequence). The junction had 11 bases not matched to a gene; V was cut back by 3 bases and J by 4 bases. CDR3 length: 16 residues. The CDR3 is CSASLTGLAGYNEQFF. The CDR3 nucleotides read TGCAGTGCTAGTTTGACCGGGCTAGCGGGTTACAATGAGCAGTTCTTC.

This clonotype was picked up many times. The chain has TRBV20-1 and TRBJ1-3, with 7 bases identical to TRBD1. Trimming at V came to 0 bases and at J to 2 bases, leaving 1 base not matched to a gene. Germline-derived CDR1 and CDR2 are DFQATT and SNEGSKA (reference sequence). The CDR3 is 14 residues long. The CDR3 DNA sequence: TGCAGTGCTAGAGATGACAGGGCTGGAAACACCATATATTTT. Translation: CSARDDRAGNTIYF.

This clonotype was observed at least ten times. The V and J genes are TRBV7-2 and TRBJ1-2; D may be TRBD1 (5 bases). Germline V gene lookup returns CDR1 SGHTA and CDR2 FQGNSA. Deletions cut 3 bases from V and 7 bases from J, with 15 bases between. This CDR3 contains 14 residues. CDR3 nucleotides: TGTGCCAGCAGCTTTTCTGGGACGGAGGGTGGCTACACCTTC. Translation gives CASSFSGTEGGYTF.

This sequence joins TRBV4-1 and TRBJ1-1; no definite D call. The CDR3 length is 14 residues. In germline, CDR1 is MGHRA, CDR2 YSYEKL. Trimming left V 1 base short and J 1 base short, with 7 bases between. CDR3 DNA: TGCGCCAGCAGCCAAGGGCAGACGAACACTGAAGCTTTCTTT. This gives the protein CASSQGQTNTEAFF.

The chain couples TRBV28 to TRBJ2-2; D tentatively fits TRBD1 or TRBD2 (6 bases each). CDR3 size: 19 residues. Germline assignment: CDR1 MDHEN and CDR2 SYDVKM. V lost 6 bases and J lost 0, with 23 bases in between. The CDR3 bases are TGTGCCAGCAGCCGAATAGGGGGGATCATTACCGCGAACACCGGGGAGCTGTTTTTT. Translation gives CASSRIGGIITANTGELFF.

This clonotype was counted a single time. The chain combines TRBV7-9 with TRBJ2-7; 7 bases align to TRBD2. CDR1 SEHNR and CDR2 FQNEAQ come from the germline V gene (reference sequence). This CDR3 comprises 16 residues. V lost 5 bases to trimming and J lost 5 bases; unmatched junction nucleotides: 15. CDR3 loop: CASSQKRELPSDEQYF. In DNA form, the CDR3 reads TGTGCCAGCAGCCAAAAGCGGGAACTTCCATCGGACGAGCAGTACTTC.

This clonotype was seen many times. This rearrangement joins TRBV13 to TRBJ2-6; D ambiguous. V was cut by 4 bases and J by 4 bases, with 14 bases left in between. Per the germline V gene, CDR1 is PRHDT and CDR2 is FYEKMQ (reference sequence). CDR3 size: 16 residues. The DNA of the CDR3 is TGTGCCAGCAGCTCCGAATCGTTCTCCGGGGCCAACGTCCTGACTTTC. Its translation: CASSSESFSGANVLTF.

The CDR3 DNA reads as TGTGCTAGTGGGATCGGGTCCCATTCTTTCCATGGCTACACCTTC. It yields the protein CASGIGSHSFHGYTF. The chain couples TRBV12-5 to TRBJ1-2; D is undetermined. This CDR3 region has 15 residues. CDR1 is LGHNT and CDR2 is FRNRAP in the germline V gene. With 6 bases removed from V and 6 bases from J, the gap between germline ends came to 20 bases.

This clonotype was seen many times. J is TRBJ1-4 and V is TRBV10-3; 11 bases are a match to TRBD1. The V gene's germline CDR1 is ENHRY and CDR2 SYGVKD. The CDR3 consists of 15 residues. Trimming at V came to 4 bases and at J to 5 bases, leaving 3 bases not matched to a gene. In DNA, the CDR3 is TGTGCCATCAGTGGGACAGGGGGCGTAAATGAAAAACTGTTTTTT. It yields the protein CAISGTGGVNEKLFF.

This clonotype was detected a few times. The V call is TRBV7-2, the J call TRBJ1-2; 11 bases match TRBD1. There are 14 residues in the CDR3. Germline assignment: CDR1 SGHTA and CDR2 FQGNSA. With 4 bases clipped from V and 9 bases from J, the junction kept 7 bases outside the gene matches. The CDR3 coding sequence is TGTGCCAGCAGCTCCCCGGGACAGGGGGAGAGCTACACCTTC. Protein product: CASSSPGQGESYTF.

This clonotype was recorded a few times. This chain connects TRBV7-2 to TRBJ2-4, with D possibly being TRBD1 (5 bases). The CDR3 loop spans 12 amino acids. V was clipped by 3 bases and J by 8 bases, with 8 bases between them. Germline V gene lookup returns CDR1 SGHTA and CDR2 FQGNSA. DNA for the CDR3: TGTGCCAGCAGCTTTTTAGGGGACATTCAGTACTTC. It specifies CASSFLGDIQYF.

V gene TRBV29-1 combines with J gene TRBJ2-7; D is possibly TRBD1 (6 bases). The germline V and J ends were trimmed by 3 bases and 2 bases, with 8 bases remaining between them. This CDR3 contains 12 residues. Per the germline V gene, CDR1 is SQVTM and CDR2 is ANQGSEA. The CDR3 sequence is CSVEGHAYEQYF. Here the CDR3 DNA reads TGCAGCGTTGAGGGACACGCCTACGAGCAGTACTTC.

The chain links TRBV28 to TRBJ2-1, with D perhaps TRBD2 (6 bases). This CDR3 spans 16 amino acids. Germline CDR1 reads MDHEN; CDR2 reads SYDVKM. The V end was cut by 1 base, the J end by 0 bases, with 10 bases between. This CDR3 reads CASSLYAGNSYNEQFF. CDR3 coding DNA: TGTGCCAGCAGTTTATACGCGGGAAACTCCTACAATGAGCAGTTCTTC.

This clonotype was seen only once. J is TRBJ2-2 and V is TRBV9; D might be TRBD2 (6 bases). This CDR3 has 13 residues. V was clipped by 8 bases and J by 6 bases, with 14 bases between them. Germline CDR1 is SGDLS and CDR2 is YYNGEE. This chain's CDR3 is CARHGGDAGELFF. The CDR3 DNA sequence: TGTGCCAGGCACGGCGGGGATGCCGGGGAGCTGTTTTTT.

The rearrangement links TRBV29-1 to TRBJ2-4, with TRBD1 matching 7 bases. Germline CDR1 is SQVTM and CDR2 is ANQGSEA. The CDR3 is made up of 13 amino acids. J gave up 5 bases and V 7 bases, and 8 bases lay outside the gene matches. The CDR3 DNA is TGCAGCGCCCGACAGGGTGACGAAAACATTCAGTACTTC. Amino acid sequence: CSARQGDENIQYF.

This clonotype was recorded many times. J is TRBJ2-1 and V is TRBV29-1; the match to TRBD2 covers 14 bases. The CDR3 is 14 amino acids. V shed 7 bases, J shed 6 bases, and the junction held 5 bases outside the gene matches. In germline, CDR1 is SQVTM, CDR2 ANQGSEA. This CDR3 is CSATGTSGSNEQFF. CDR3 DNA: TGCAGCGCGACCGGGACTAGCGGGAGCAATGAGCAGTTCTTC.

The chain is built from TRBV7-9 and TRBJ1-1; 7 bases are a match to TRBD1. V was clipped by 0 bases and J by 10 bases; unmatched bases: 11. This CDR3 has 15 amino acids. From germline, CDR1 is SEHNR and CDR2 FQNEAQ (reference sequence). CDR3 sequence: CASSLARGQSGSAFF. The DNA of the CDR3 is TGTGCCAGCAGCTTAGCCCGGGGACAGAGCGGATCAGCTTTCTTT.

The table lists this clonotype with many counts. The rearrangement links TRBV3-1 to TRBJ2-5; 7 positions match TRBD2. CDR1 and CDR2 (germline): LGHDT, YNNKEL (reference sequence). The length of the CDR3 is 16 residues. The V and J ends lost 0 bases and 6 bases, in that order; junction bases with no gene match: 10. As DNA, the CDR3 is TGTGCCAGCAGCCAAGATGAGGCGGGGAGGGTAAAGACCCAGTACTTC. It is translated as CASSQDEAGRVKTQYF.

This clonotype showed up many times. The rearrangement uses TRBV28 and TRBJ1-1; TRBD1 is a possible D gene (5 bases). Trimming removed 2 bases from V and 3 bases from J, with 7 bases in between. The CDR3 runs to 13 residues. Germline CDR1 MDHEN, CDR2 SYDVKM. This CDR3 reads CASSLKGYTEAFF. CDR3 coding DNA: TGTGCCAGCAGTTTAAAGGGGTACACTGAAGCTTTCTTT.

J is TRBJ1-1 and V is TRBV6-5; D is possibly TRBD1 (5 bases). Per the germline V gene, CDR1 is MNHEY and CDR2 is SVGAGI. The CDR3 runs 13 residues. V shed 3 bases and J shed 14 bases, with 19 bases lying between them. In DNA, the CDR3 is TGTGCCAGCAGTTATACCCCGGACGGGGGTGGGTTCTTT. Its translation: CASSYTPDGGGFF.

CDR3: CASSSGVEQYF. As DNA, the CDR3 is TGTGCCAGCAGCTCCGGGGTCGAGCAGTACTTC. The J gene is TRBJ2-7, the V gene TRBV5-6, with D possibly TRBD2 on 5 matching bases. Trimming cost V 3 bases and J 6 bases, with 7 bases left between them. Germline V gene data show CDR1 as SGHDT and CDR2 as YYEEEE. This CDR3 region has 11 residues. The full variable domain, completed using reference TRBV5-6 and TRBJ2-7, is DAGVTQSPTHLIKTRGQQVTLRCSPKSGHDTVSWYQQALGQGPQFIFQYYEEEERQRGNFPDRFSGHQFPNYSSELNVNALLLGDSALYLCASSSGVEQYFGPGTRLTVT.

The table lists this clonotype with many counts. The chain couples TRBV4-3 to TRBJ2-1; 9 nucleotides match TRBD2. Losses at the gene ends were 2 bases for V and 8 bases for J; bases not matched to a gene: 7. Germline CDR1 reads LGHNA; CDR2 reads YSLEER. The length of the CDR3 is 15 residues. CDR3 in amino acids: CASSQLGGRGDEQFF. For the CDR3, the DNA is TGCGCCAGCAGCCAATTGGGCGGGAGGGGGGATGAGCAGTTCTTC.